These 9 T cell receptor beta chains were all obtained from the same sample, sequenced in a study of blood T cell repertoires in COVID-19 (dated by TCRdb to 2018 to 2021). The method was the immunoSEQ multiplex PCR assay. This immuneACCESS table, as held by TCRdb, lists in-frame sequences with V and J called but not all clones. Of the missing ones, under half trace to an unresolved V gene in checked studies; the others have no known cause. The sample has about 220,000 clones on record, around 85% of them singletons. The biggest ten clones account for approximately 1.3% of the sample. Source material: PBMCs or T cells enriched from blood (not recorded which). These receptors came from a woman aged 40 to 50 with acute COVID-19.

The chain uses TRBV20-1 and TRBJ2-1; TRBD2 matches at 10 bases. Per the germline V gene, CDR1 is DFQATT and CDR2 is SNEGSKA (reference sequence). The CDR3 totals 15 residues. V dropped 3 bases and J dropped 9; count of bases not matched to a gene: 11. CDR3: CSASRPAGGPGEQFF. The CDR3 DNA sequence: TGCAGTGCTAGTCGCCCAGCGGGAGGGCCTGGTGAGCAGTTCTTC.

The chain has TRBV11-2 and TRBJ1-3; 8 positions agree with TRBD1. With 4 bases clipped from V and 0 bases from J, the junction kept 8 bases outside the gene matches. The CDR3 length is 17 residues. CDR1 is SGHAT, CDR2 FQNNGV, per germline. CDR3 DNA sequence: TGTGCCAGCAGCTCGTTGACAGGGGAGAGCTCTGGAAACACCATATATTTT. It translates to CASSSLTGESSGNTIYF.

The CDR3 here is CASSSAIEAFF. As DNA, the CDR3 is TGTGCCAGCAGTTCCGCGATTGAAGCTTTCTTT. This chain uses TRBV28 with TRBJ1-1; the D is unclear. Germline V CDR1 and CDR2: MDHEN, SYDVKM. CDR3 length equals 11 residues. V shed 4 bases and J shed 7 bases, with 7 bases lying between them.

Concerning this clone: The sample holds other DNA sequences that translate to the same CDR3. This chain connects TRBV2 to TRBJ1-2; D remains ambiguous. CDR1 is SNHLY and CDR2 is FYNNEI in the germline V gene. V was shortened by 8 bases and J by 4 bases, with 11 bases between the two germline ends. The CDR3 is made up of 12 amino acids. This CDR3 is CASSGLSYGYTF. The CDR3 DNA reads TGTGCCAGCTCGGGTTTGAGCTATGGCTACACCTTC.

This chain joins TRBV10-1 and TRBJ2-7, with 10 positions matching TRBD1. The CDR3 loop spans 16 amino acids. The V segment lost 3 bases and the J segment 2 bases; nucleotides outside the gene matches: 7. CDR1 and CDR2 from the germline V gene are WNHNN and SYGVQD (reference sequence). CDR3 DNA sequence: TGCGCCAGCAGTGAACGCGGGGGGACAGGGGCCTACGAGCAGTACTTC. Protein sequence: CASSERGGTGAYEQYF.

The chain joins TRBV29-1 to TRBJ1-2; no definite D call. Germline loops: CDR1 SQVTM, CDR2 ANQGSEA. V was pared by 4 bases and J by 4 bases, with 13 bases between. The CDR3 covers 13 residues. This CDR3 reads CSVGEGGSYGYTF. Written as DNA, the CDR3 is TGCAGCGTTGGAGAAGGAGGCAGCTATGGCTACACCTTC.

The genes are TRBV30 and TRBJ2-7, with D possibly being TRBD2 (5 bases). V was trimmed by 0 bases and J by 3 bases, leaving 6 bases between them. This CDR3 spans 12 amino acids. In germline, CDR1 is GTSNPN, CDR2 SVGIG (reference sequence). CDR3 nucleotides: TGTGCCTGGAGTGTACTAGGCTACGAGCAGTACTTC. It yields the protein CAWSVLGYEQYF.

This clone was seen a single time. The chain is built from TRBV19 and TRBJ1-5; D is undetermined. This CDR3 comprises 15 residues. Germline assignment: CDR1 LNHDA and CDR2 SQIVND (reference sequence). V lost 3 bases to trimming and J lost 0 bases, with 9 bases between them. The CDR3 is CASSISGGSNQPQHF. The CDR3 DNA reads as TGTGCCAGTAGTATCTCCGGTGGTAGCAATCAGCCCCAGCATTTT.

The CDR3 loop reads CASSKSPTGRIYSPLHF. For the CDR3, the DNA is TGTGCCAGCAGCAAAAGTCCAACAGGAAGGATCTATTCACCCCTCCACTTT. The gene calls are TRBV21-1 and TRBJ1-6; TRBD1 is the table's D call, not checked against the DNA. TRBV21-1 is a documented pseudogene. This CDR3 spans 17 amino acids.